This T cell receptor beta chain is drawn from a study of glioma-infiltrating T cells. Study at large: Samples included WHO grade II oligodendrogliomas or astrocytomas and initial-diagnosis grade IV glioblastomas. Dexamethasone exposure before glioma surgery was limited to six or fewer days. Study findings and constraints: Tissue-blood divergence was below expectation in non-neoplastic patients, above in gliomas.

Using RNA template, CDR3s of TCR alpha and beta were amplified with iRepertoire arm-PCR. Tissue mRNA or PBMC total RNA, about 85-400 ng, went into one-step reverse transcription and amplification. TCRdb re-called the multiplex PCR reads through MiXCR, storing one row per CDR3 protein. The sample shows around 350,000 distinct CDR3 sequences, 41% of them seen only once. Germline CDR1 MGHRA, CDR2 YSYEKL. The CDR3 consists of 17 residues. This clonotype came up once. The antigen is not known. Just one base apart from a much larger clone, this may be a read error. J is TRBJ2-3 and V is TRBV4-1; 10 positions match TRBD2. The sequencing input was glioma tissue, nonneoplastic brain tissue, or PBMCs (not recorded which). This TCR came from a human donor with low-grade glioma or glioblastoma, undergoing nonglioma brain surgery, or in good health (not recorded which). The CDR3 nucleotides read TGCGCCAGCGGCCAATCGCCGGGACTAGCGCAAGGTGATACGCAGTATTTT. The encoded protein is CASGQSPGLAQGDTQYF.